This note documents a single T cell receptor (beta chain) sequence. Its antigen has not been determined. It has no much larger one-base neighbor in the sample; base qualities were not kept. This record belongs to a study of blood T cell repertoires in COVID-19 (dated by TCRdb to about 2020). General notes on the study: Samples covering the acute and convalescent phases of COVID-19 were provided by collaborators in the United States, Italy and Spain. The material from the prospective study consisted of cDNA or gDNA derived from T cells, B-cell-depleted T cells, or PBMCs. Subjects who had been exposed to COVID-19, were actively infected with it, or had recovered from it provided the deeply sampled blood TCRbeta repertoires that made up the dataset. The repertoires were released in a freely available public database intended as a resource for research on the immune response to SARS-CoV-2. Samples came from the ongoing ImmuneRACE study (first 160 participants) plus 1,254 subjects from 6 global collaborators. Nearly every sample came with metadata listing a de-identified subject ID, COVID-19 status, age in years and sex. Where available, HLA class I and class II types were obtained from metadata supplied by the sample provider rather than from assay-based typing.

What the work shows at the level of the full study, not this receptor alone: The amount of clinical and demographic metadata varied by source and participant and was provided uncurated.

TCRbeta CDR3 regions were amplified from genomic DNA by means of the immunoSEQ Assay, a bias-controlled multiplex PCR. In the original analysis: Within the assay, amplification of reference gene primers was used to estimate how many nucleated cells each sample contained. To quantify the absolute abundance of each unique TCRbeta CDR3 rearrangement, sequence reads were collapsed and filtered. For each sample, productive Simpson clonality was calculated by taking the square root of Simpson's diversity index across productive rearrangements. What TCRdb holds here is the immuneACCESS table cut down to in-frame rearrangements. Part of the clones is not present; checked against another copy, under half of the missing clones reflect an unresolved V gene, and the others are unexplained. The D gene and trimming were derived from the DNA, and the V and J assignments and clone size from that table. In this sample the table shows about 330,000 clones, more than 75% of which occur a single time. The ten largest make up approximately 1.5% of the sample.

Whole blood was collected in K2EDTA tubes by collaborating institutions according to the institutions' own protocols. For TCRbeta analysis, collaborators shipped samples in one of three forms: frozen whole blood, isolated PBMCs, or DNA extracted from either of those sample types. CDR1 and CDR2, looked up from the germline V gene (reference sequence), are LNHDA and SQIVND. Its CDR3 holds 14 amino acids, cysteine through phenylalanine. The entry retains the CDR3 DNA only, 42 bases that are in frame from base 1. V ends up 6 bases short and J 7 bases short, with an unmatched junction base count of 9. Sequenced input: peripheral blood. The source is a woman in her fifties or sixties with acute or convalescent COVID-19. Recombination joined TRBV19 with TRBJ2-7, with 10 bases matching TRBD1. The CDR3 protein: CASRSWDRGGEQYF. The base sequence is TGTGCCAGTAGATCCTGGGACAGGGGAGGTGAGCAGTACTTC.